These 7 T cell receptor beta chains came from one sample sequenced in a study of blood T cell repertoires in COVID-19. Profiling relied on immunoSEQ multiplex PCR, and the TCRdb table lists in-frame clones only, not all of them. The profile shows hundreds of thousands of clones, more than 75% of them singletons. The sample was PBMCs or T cells enriched from blood (not recorded which). These TCRs come from a woman in her thirties or forties with acute COVID-19.

The chain combines TRBV5-1 with TRBJ1-1; D possibly corresponds to TRBD1 (6 bases). The V and J ends lost 0 bases and 3 bases respectively, with 12 bases between them. Germline assignment: CDR1 SGHRS and CDR2 YFSETQ. The CDR3 runs 15 residues. The CDR3 loop is CASSLVGAGDTEAFF. The DNA for the CDR3 is TGCGCCAGCAGCTTGGTGGGGGCAGGGGACACTGAAGCTTTCTTT.

The chain joins TRBV6-2 or TRBV6-3 to TRBJ2-1; D perhaps matches TRBD2 (6 bases). Germline assignment: CDR1 MNHEY and CDR2 SVGEGT. Trimming removed 0 bases from V and 10 bases from J, with 16 bases in between. This CDR3 region has 15 residues. The CDR3 nucleotides are TGTGCCAGCAGTTACTCGATCAAAGGGGCGGGAGAGCAGTTCTTC. This translates into CASSYSIKGAGEQFF.

The chain has TRBV9 and TRBJ1-1, with a tentative D call TRBD1 (6 bases). Trimming shortened V by 4 bases and J by 3 bases, and 13 bases separated the two germline ends. The germline CDR1 and CDR2 sequences are SGDLS and YYNGEE. There are 14 residues in the CDR3. The CDR3 nucleotides are TGTGCCAGCAGCCCGACAGGTGGGGACACTGAAGCTTTCTTT. As protein: CASSPTGGDTEAFF. The full variable domain, rest sourced from reference TRBV9 and TRBJ1-1, is DSGVTQTPKHLITATGQRVTLRCSPRSGDLSVYWYQQSLDQGLQFLIQYYNGEERAKGNILERFSAQQFPDLHSELNLSSLELGDSALYFCASSPTGGDTEAFFGQGTRLTVV.

V usage is TRBV6-5 and J usage is TRBJ2-1; D is ambiguous. This CDR3 has 14 amino acids. V was cut by 7 bases and J by 6 bases, with 16 bases left in between. Germline V CDR1 and CDR2: MNHEY, SVGAGI. The DNA for the CDR3 is TGTGCCAGCATTGGGTCTTCGGAGCGCAATGAGCAGTTCTTC. This codes for CASIGSSERNEQFF.

The chain employs TRBV29-1 and TRBJ1-2; D is perhaps TRBD1 (5 bases). This CDR3 contains 15 residues. Germline CDR1 SQVTM, CDR2 ANQGSEA. V shed 6 bases and J shed 0 bases, with 17 bases lying between them. In DNA form, the CDR3 reads TGCAGCGTGGGGGGACTGCCTGAAGCTAACTATGGCTACACCTTC. Residues: CSVGGLPEANYGYTF.

The chain carries TRBV24-1 and TRBJ2-5; D is perhaps TRBD2 (7 bases). The CDR3 is made up of 17 amino acids. Germline values: CDR1 KGHDR, CDR2 SFDVKD. The V end lost 4 bases, the J end lost 4 bases, and 21 bases lay between the germline ends. CDR3 loop: CATSEVVRGALVETQYF. Here the CDR3 DNA reads TGTGCCACCAGTGAGGTAGTACGGGGGGCCCTCGTAGAGACCCAGTACTTC.

This clone is a singleton in its sample. The chain employs TRBV9 and TRBJ2-7; D is undetermined. CDR3 length: 14 residues. V was trimmed by 4 bases and J by 6 bases, leaving 17 bases between them. The germline V gene has CDR1 SGDLS and CDR2 YYNGEE. CDR3 loop: CASSPHVERSEQYF. In nucleotides, the CDR3 is TGTGCCAGCAGCCCCCACGTGGAGCGTAGCGAGCAGTACTTC.